This is a list of T cell receptor beta chains from one sample in a study of blood T cell repertoires in COVID-19. The method was immunoSEQ multiplex PCR; TCRdb's version includes in-frame clones alone and lacks a portion of them. Of around 240,000 clones listed, 70% to 90% are singletons. The sequencing sample was made of peripheral blood. The receptors derive from a man aged 40-55 years with acute or convalescent COVID-19. Each CDR3 is given with its conserved first and last residue. Fields, in order: V gene, clone size, D gene, J gene, CDR3 protein, CDR3 DNA. D genes are given only for firm matches. Only some rows state a clone size, as once, few, many or a class for expanded clones.

TRBV2	-	TRBD1	TRBJ2-4	CASSLGQVIENIQYF	TGTGCCAGCAGCCTGGGACAGGTGATAGAAAACATTCAGTACTTC
TRBV18	-	-	TRBJ1-3	CASSPIGPGNTIYF	TGTGCCAGCTCACCCATTGGGCCAGGAAACACCATATATTTT
TRBV6-5	-	-	TRBJ1-6	CASKSNRFSPLHF	TGTGCCAGCAAGTCGAACAGGTTCTCACCCCTCCACTTT
TRBV30	once	TRBD1	TRBJ2-6	CAWDRGEGANVLTF	TGTGCCTGGGACAGGGGTGAGGGGGCCAACGTCCTGACTTTC
TRBV5-3	few	-	TRBJ1-1	CARSGAVMNTEAFF	TGTGCCAGAAGCGGGGCAGTTATGAACACTGAAGCTTTCTTT
TRBV30	-	-	TRBJ2-7	CAWSVGQRNEQYF	TGTGCCTGGAGTGTGGGCCAGCGGAACGAGCAGTACTTC
TRBV5-1	-	TRBD2	TRBJ2-7	CASSLGSSGTTYEQYF	TGCGCCAGCAGCTTAGGGTCTAGCGGCACCACCTACGAGCAGTACTTC
TRBV7-9	-	TRBD2	TRBJ2-1	CASSLMRAGEYNEQFF	TGTGCCAGCAGCTTAATGAGGGCGGGGGAGTACAATGAGCAGTTCTTC
TRBV28	-	-	TRBJ2-1	CASSSQGRGQFF	TGTGCCAGCAGTTCACAGGGAAGGGGGCAGTTCTTC
TRBV24-1	-	TRBD2	TRBJ2-1	CATSDPPGLAGSNEQFF	TGTGCCACCAGTGATCCGCCGGGGCTAGCGGGGTCCAATGAGCAGTTCTTC
TRBV6-2/TRBV6-3	-	-	TRBJ1-2	CASSYNRQAGDF	TGTGCCAGCAGTTACAACCGACAGGCGGGAGACTTC
TRBV7-3	-	TRBD1	TRBJ2-6	CASSRTGGSTSSGANVLTF	TGTGCCAGCAGCCGGACAGGGGGTTCTACGAGCTCTGGGGCCAACGTCCTGACTTTC
TRBV6-5	few	-	TRBJ1-5	CASRIQDSNQPQHF	TGTGCCAGCAGGATACAGGATAGCAATCAGCCCCAGCATTTT
TRBV6-5	-	-	TRBJ1-6	CASSYRQGGNSPLHF	TGTGCCAGCAGTTACCGCCAGGGAGGCAATTCACCCCTCCACTTT
TRBV5-4	-	-	TRBJ1-1	CASSEVNTEAFF	TGTGCCAGCAGCGAGGTGAACACTGAAGCTTTCTTT
TRBV18	-	-	TRBJ1-4	CASSPGRINEKLFF	TGTGCCAGCTCCCCTGGGCGTATTAATGAAAAACTGTTTTTT
TRBV3-1/TRBV3-2	-	-	TRBJ1-5	CASSQEPQGVGQPQHF	TGTGCCAGCAGCCAAGAACCGCAGGGCGTAGGTCAGCCCCAGCATTTT
TRBV27	-	TRBD1	TRBJ1-6	CASSLRGPDNSPLHF	TGTGCCAGCAGTTTAAGGGGGCCCGATAATTCACCCCTCCACTTT
TRBV19	-	TRBD1	TRBJ2-3	CASSMTGTTDTQYF	TGTGCCAGTAGTATGACAGGGACCACAGATACGCAGTATTTT
TRBV7-2	-	-	TRBJ2-7	CASSLGPVPTYEQYF	TGTGCCAGCAGCTTGGGCCCGGTCCCCACCTACGAGCAGTACTTC
TRBV30	-	TRBD1	TRBJ1-2	CAWSLMGQGNGYTF	TGTGCCTGGTCATTGATGGGACAGGGAAATGGCTACACCTTC
TRBV11-2	-	TRBD1	TRBJ2-7	CASSRRQGFYEQYF	TGTGCCAGCAGCCGTAGACAGGGGTTTTACGAGCAGTACTTC
TRBV16	-	-	TRBJ1-1	CASSQSGVLSTEAFF	TGTGCCAGCAGCCAATCGGGAGTGCTGAGCACTGAAGCTTTCTTT
TRBV7-2	-	TRBD2	TRBJ2-1	CASSLVRKRGIYNEQFF	TGTGCCAGCAGCCTCGTGAGGAAGCGGGGGATCTACAATGAGCAGTTCTTC
TRBV25-1	-	TRBD1	TRBJ1-1	CASGKGQGPFLVEAFF	TGTGCCAGCGGGAAGGGACAGGGACCTTTTTTGGTTGAAGCTTTCTTT
TRBV30	-	-	TRBJ1-3	CAWSVAGVGNTIYF	TGTGCCTGGAGTGTGGCGGGGGTAGGAAACACCATATATTTT
TRBV30	-	TRBD1	TRBJ1-3	CAWTPWDRGLTGNTIYF	TGTGCCTGGACGCCCTGGGACAGGGGGCTAACAGGAAACACCATATATTTT
TRBV27	-	-	TRBJ1-4	CASSSLGVGEKLFF	TGTGCCAGCAGTTCACTCGGGGTTGGGGAAAAACTGTTTTTT
TRBV20-1	-	-	TRBJ2-7	CSAGGEQYF	TGCAGTGCAGGGGGCGAGCAGTACTTC
TRBV19	-	TRBD1	TRBJ1-1	CASRMGDSPNTEAFF	TGTGCCAGTAGGATGGGGGACAGCCCGAACACTGAAGCTTTCTTT
TRBV28	-	-	TRBJ2-2	CASIGHPGELFF	TGTGCCAGCATTGGACATCCCGGGGAGCTGTTTTTT
TRBV7-8	-	TRBD2	TRBJ2-3	CASRHDPRGGWSDTQYF	TGTGCCAGCAGACATGACCCACGCGGGGGGTGGTCAGATACGCAGTATTTT
TRBV15	-	-	TRBJ2-5	CATSRGSRRETQYF	TGTGCCACCAGCAGAGGAAGTAGGCGGGAGACCCAGTACTTC
TRBV19	once	TRBD1	TRBJ2-4	CASSNVGQGAGQNIQYF	TGTGCCAGTAGTAATGTAGGACAGGGGGCTGGTCAAAACATTCAGTACTTC
TRBV5-5	-	-	TRBJ2-7	CASSAQGREQYF	TGTGCCAGCAGCGCCCAGGGGCGAGAGCAGTACTTC
TRBV5-4	once	-	TRBJ1-1	CASSSSPGLSNTEAFF	TGTGCCAGCAGCTCGTCCCCGGGACTTTCTAACACTGAAGCTTTCTTT
TRBV11-2	-	TRBD1	TRBJ1-1	CASTPDRADTEAFF	TGTGCCAGCACCCCGGACAGGGCGGACACTGAAGCTTTCTTT
TRBV11-3	few	-	TRBJ2-3	CASSLTTSTDTQYF	TGTGCCAGCAGCTTGACGACTAGCACAGATACGCAGTATTTT